Shown below are 27 T cell receptor beta chains from a single sample sequenced in a study of graft-versus-host responses after intestinal transplantation. Assay used: immunoSEQ multiplex PCR; TCRdb lists only in-frame clones, some missing. The sample contains about 85,000 clones, less than 95% of which appear only once. No antigen has been identified for these receptors. This sample comprised unstimulated CD8+ T cells sorted from spleen or lymph node cells, obtained before transplant. These receptors originate from a human donor who was the organ donor for an intestinal transplant.

V gene TRBV2 combines with J gene TRBJ1-1, with TRBD1 identical over 7 bases. V lost 2 bases and J lost 6; bases outside the gene matches: 9. The CDR3 runs 15 residues. Germline CDR1 SNHLY, CDR2 FYNNEI. The CDR3 sequence: CASSEPQTGLSEAFF. The CDR3, as DNA: TGTGCCAGCAGTGAACCTCAGACAGGGTTATCTGAAGCTTTCTTT.

This clone came up once. The chain has TRBV14 and TRBJ2-1, with a possible D match to TRBD1 (6 bases). Trimming removed 1 base at V and 0 bases at J, with 19 bases between. The CDR3 runs to 19 residues. Looked up from germline, CDR1 is SGHDN and CDR2 is FVKESK. The chain's CDR3 is CASSQVGQRARSSYNEQFF. CDR3 coding DNA: TGTGCCAGCAGCCAAGTTGGACAGAGAGCGCGAAGCTCCTACAATGAGCAGTTCTTC.

This clone occurred once. The chain employs TRBV2 and TRBJ2-1; no clear D gene. The CDR3 runs 14 residues. CDR1 is SNHLY, CDR2 FYNNEI, per germline. Deletions cut 2 bases from V and 3 bases from J, with 8 bases between. CDR3: CASSEHLDYNEQFF. Written as DNA, the CDR3 is TGTGCCAGCAGTGAACACTTAGACTACAATGAGCAGTTCTTC.

This clone was seen a handful of times. Other DNA sequences from this sample encode an identical CDR3 as well. The chain is built from TRBV4-2 and TRBJ2-3; TRBD2 matches at 8 bases. CDR3 length equals 15 residues. CDR1 LGHNA and CDR2 YNFKEQ come from the germline V gene. The V gene end was trimmed by 0 bases and the J gene end by 4 bases; junction bases not matched to a gene: 3. CDR3 DNA: TGTGCCAGCAGCCAAGATCGGGGGGGCCCAGATACGCAGTATTTT. The encoded protein is CASSQDRGGPDTQYF.

CDR3 in DNA: TGTGCCAACCACCATATTGTGGATGAAGCTTTCTTT. Its translation is CANHHIVDEAFF. This sequence joins TRBV9 and TRBJ1-1; D is unclear. The CDR3 totals 12 residues. The germline V gene encodes CDR1 SGDLS and CDR2 YYNGEE. The V and J ends lost 9 bases and 7 bases respectively, with 16 bases between them.

V is TRBV5-5 and J is TRBJ1-1, with a possible D match to TRBD1 (6 bases). CDR1 and CDR2 from the germline V gene are SGHKS and YYEKEE (reference sequence). The CDR3 is 14 amino acids. The germline V and J ends were trimmed by 5 bases and 0 bases, with 11 bases remaining between them. The CDR3 region has the DNA TGTGCCAGCAGTTTCGGACAGCTGAACACTGAAGCTTTCTTT. Protein sequence: CASSFGQLNTEAFF. The complete variable domain, with remaining parts taken from reference TRBV5-5 and TRBJ1-1, reads DAGVTQSPTHLIKTRGQQVTLRCSPISGHKSVSWYQQVLGQGPQFIFQYYEKEERGRGNFPDRFSARQFPNYSSELNVNALLLGDSALYLCASSFGQLNTEAFFGQGTRLTVV.

The chain uses TRBV5-1 and TRBJ1-2; weak D call: TRBD1 (5 bases). CDR3 size: 13 residues. CDR1 SGHRS and CDR2 YFSETQ come from the germline V gene. V lost 3 bases, J lost 7 bases, and 13 bases lay in between. The CDR3 DNA follows: TGCGCCAGCAGCTCCGGGACGTCAACTGGCTACACCTTC. It codes for CASSSGTSTGYTF.

The chain joins TRBV13 to TRBJ1-1; D not certain. Germline V gives CDR1 PRHDT, CDR2 FYEKMQ (reference sequence). CDR3 length equals 13 residues. V shed 0 bases and J shed 10 bases, with 12 bases lying between them. The CDR3 loop reads CASSLGSSAGAFF. CDR3 nucleotides: TGTGCCAGCAGCTTAGGCTCGTCGGCAGGAGCTTTCTTT.

The chain links TRBV7-2 to TRBJ2-2; the D is unclear. This CDR3 contains 12 residues. Germline assignment: CDR1 SGHTA and CDR2 FQGNSA. V lost 3 bases, J lost 9 bases, and 8 bases lay in between. The CDR3 protein is CASSFFGRELFF. DNA of the CDR3: TGTGCCAGCAGCTTTTTCGGACGGGAGCTGTTTTTT.

This chain links TRBV30 with TRBJ2-2; D remains ambiguous. Germline CDR1 GTSNPN, CDR2 SVGIG (reference sequence). This CDR3 contains 11 residues. Deletions cut 4 bases from V and 2 bases from J, with 2 bases between. The CDR3 sequence is CAWTNTGELFF. The CDR3 DNA reads TGTGCCTGGACTAACACCGGGGAGCTGTTTTTT.

This clone was seen a handful of times. The chain employs TRBV4-2 and TRBJ2-1, with a tentative D call TRBD2 (6 bases). Germline loops: CDR1 LGHNA, CDR2 YNFKEQ. V lost 3 bases and J lost 5, with 11 bases in between. The CDR3 is 14 residues long. In DNA form, the CDR3 reads TGTGCCAGCAGCCAGACCGGGGGTAACAATGAGCAGTTCTTC. Amino acid sequence: CASSQTGGNNEQFF.

This clone appeared a single time. The V call is TRBV12-5, the J call TRBJ2-3; D may be TRBD1 or TRBD2 (5 bases each). The CDR3 has 19 residues. Germline CDR1 reads LGHNT; CDR2 reads FRNRAP. The ends were cut back, 0 bases at V and 0 bases at J, with 19 bases in the middle. The CDR3 is CASGLVLTSERTSTDTQYF. The DNA for the CDR3 is TGTGCTAGTGGTTTGGTACTTACGTCGGAGCGGACAAGCACAGATACGCAGTATTTT. The variable domain in full, completed from reference TRBV12-5 and TRBJ2-3, reads DARVTQTPRHKVTEMGQEVTMRCQPILGHNTVFWYRQTMMQGLELLAYFRNRAPLDDSGMPKDRFSAEMPDATLATLKIQPSEPRDSAVYFCASGLVLTSERTSTDTQYFGPGTRLTVL.

This chain connects TRBV19 to TRBJ1-2, with 9 nucleotides matching TRBD1. Trimming took 5 bases from V and 11 from J; bases not matched to a gene: 9. CDR1 is LNHDA, CDR2 SQIVND, per germline (reference sequence). The CDR3 extends over 13 amino acids. The CDR3 nucleotides read TGTGCCAGTAGTCCCGGGACAGGGTTGATGTACACCTTC. The encoded protein is CASSPGTGLMYTF. Full variable domain (remainder filled in from reference TRBV19 and TRBJ1-2): DGGITQSPKYLFRKEGQNVTLSCEQNLNHDAMYWYRQDPGQGLRLIYYSQIVNDFQKGDIAEGYSVSREKKESFPLTVTSAQKNPTAFYLCASSPGTGLMYTFGSGTRLTVV.

This chain connects TRBV7-9 to TRBJ2-5; D not resolved. Germline V gene sequence: CDR1 SEHNR, CDR2 FQNEAQ (reference sequence). CDR3 length: 19 amino acids. The V gene lost 5 bases and the J gene lost 0 bases, with 25 bases spanning the gap. In DNA, the CDR3 is TGTGCCAGCAGCGAAAATGAAGGGTATGCCTTAGACCACCAAGAGACCCAGTACTTC. This codes for CASSENEGYALDHQETQYF.

The gene calls are TRBV19 and TRBJ2-1; 9 nucleotides match TRBD1. Trimming removed 5 bases from V and 8 bases from J; junction bases left unmatched: 10. The CDR3 extends over 15 amino acids. Germline CDR1 LNHDA, CDR2 SQIVND (reference sequence). CDR3 DNA: TGTGCCAGTAGTCCTTGGGACAGGGCCGACCATGAGCAGTTCTTC. Protein sequence: CASSPWDRADHEQFF.

This chain connects TRBV10-3 to TRBJ2-3, with TRBD1 matching 10 bases. V shed 3 bases, J shed 2 bases, and the junction held 8 bases outside the gene matches. The CDR3 spans 17 residues. Germline loops: CDR1 ENHRY, CDR2 SYGVKD. The CDR3, as DNA: TGTGCCATCAGTGACCCGGGACAGGGGTCCCCCACAGATACGCAGTATTTT. Its protein is CAISDPGQGSPTDTQYF.

This chain links TRBV29-1 with TRBJ1-4, with D possibly being TRBD1 (5 bases). Germline-derived CDR1 and CDR2 are SQVTM and ANQGSEA. The CDR3 is made up of 15 amino acids. Trimming removed 0 bases from V and 6 bases from J, with 14 bases in between. CDR3 sequence reads: CSVEDGGEGDEKLFF. As DNA, the CDR3 is TGCAGCGTTGAAGACGGGGGGGAAGGGGATGAAAAACTGTTTTTT.

This clone was detected only a few times. The chain joins TRBV19 to TRBJ1-3; no definite D call. Germline V gene sequence: CDR1 LNHDA, CDR2 SQIVND (reference sequence). The CDR3 has 16 residues. Trimming removed 5 bases at V and 4 bases at J, with 18 bases between. This CDR3 reads CASSEEPWVNGNTIYF. The CDR3 nucleotides read TGTGCCAGTAGTGAAGAGCCATGGGTAAACGGAAACACCATATATTTT.

CDR3 bases: TGTGCCAGCAGCCTCAGCGGGAGCCCCAACAATGAGCAGTTCTTC. It encodes CASSLSGSPNNEQFF. This chain links TRBV7-8 with TRBJ2-1; 8 bases align to TRBD2. J lost 5 bases, V lost 5 bases, and 8 bases had no gene match. The CDR3 is 15 residues long. Germline lookup yields CDR1 SGHVS and CDR2 FQNEAQ.

The chain couples TRBV19 to TRBJ2-2; 7 positions match TRBD1. Germline CDR1 and CDR2: LNHDA and SQIVND (reference sequence). The length of the CDR3 is 13 residues. The J segment lost 1 base and the V segment lost 10 bases, leaving 3 bases of the junction unmatched. CDR3 amino acids: CATRDRNTGELFF. The CDR3 DNA is TGTGCCACCCGGGACAGGAACACCGGGGAGCTGTTTTTT.

This chain joins TRBV6-5 and TRBJ2-7; TRBD1 agrees at 9 bases. Germline V gives CDR1 MNHEY, CDR2 SVGAGI. The CDR3 totals 15 residues. The J segment lost 3 bases and the V segment lost 7 bases, leaving 10 bases of the junction unmatched. CDR3 sequence (DNA): TGTGCCAGCACTACCCTGGGACAGGGTAGCTACGAGCAGTACTTC. It yields the protein CASTTLGQGSYEQYF.

V is TRBV6-5 and J is TRBJ1-1; D ambiguous. Germline lookup yields CDR1 MNHEY and CDR2 SVGAGI. The CDR3 covers 12 residues. The V and J ends lost 4 bases and 3 bases respectively, with 6 bases between them. CDR3 DNA sequence: TGTGCCAGCAGTTCCCGATACACTGAAGCTTTCTTT. Translated, it gives CASSSRYTEAFF.

This clone was seen once. V is TRBV6-6 and J is TRBJ2-5, with 15 positions matching TRBD2. The CDR3 contains 16 residues. The germline V gene has CDR1 MNHNY and CDR2 SVGAGI (reference sequence). The trim removed 5 bases at V and 5 bases at J, leaving 6 bases unmatched. The CDR3 is CASSTGTSGGMETQYF. The CDR3 DNA reads TGTGCCAGCAGTACCGGGACTAGCGGGGGGATGGAGACCCAGTACTTC.

This chain links TRBV27 with TRBJ2-7, with unresolved D. Trimming pared 0 bases from V and 1 base from J, leaving 4 bases between. This CDR3 is 13 amino acids long. Germline V gene data show CDR1 as MNHEY and CDR2 as SMNVEV (reference sequence). Here the CDR3 reads CASSLSPSYEQYF. The CDR3, as DNA: TGTGCCAGCAGTTTATCCCCATCCTACGAGCAGTACTTC.

This clone was picked up a small number of times. The chain links TRBV6-6 to TRBJ2-7; no clear D. Germline CDR1 is MNHNY and CDR2 is SVGAGI (reference sequence). The CDR3 is made up of 13 amino acids. V shed 0 bases and J shed 5 bases, with 8 bases lying between them. The CDR3 loop is CASSYSRINEQYF. CDR3 nucleotide sequence: TGTGCCAGCAGTTACTCGAGGATCAACGAGCAGTACTTC.

Regarding this clone: At one end the junction does not follow the germline gene, possibly because of a read error. The same CDR3 arises from other DNA sequences in this sample as well. V and J are TRBV5-1 and TRBJ1-3; D unclear. CDR3 length: 13 residues. The germline V gene encodes CDR1 SGHRS and CDR2 YFSETQ. The CDR3 protein is CASREGSGNTIYF. CDR3 bases: TGCGCCAGCAGAGAGGGCTCTGGAAACACCATATATTTC.

This chain uses TRBV10-2 with TRBJ1-1, with D perhaps TRBD1 (5 bases). The CDR3 consists of 15 residues. Germline-derived CDR1 and CDR2 are WSHSY and SAAADI. V gave up 0 bases and J gave up 3 bases, with 11 bases separating them. Written as DNA, the CDR3 is TGCGCCAGCAGTGAGTCCCAGGGTCTGCACACTGAAGCTTTCTTT. This gives the protein CASSESQGLHTEAFF.